The rows below give T cell receptor beta chains drawn from one sample of a study of CD8 T cells in ankylosing spondylitis. TCRdb reprocessed the 5' RACE reads via MiXCR and lists one record per CDR3 protein. The sample yields 69,000 or so distinct CDR3 sequences, approximately 5.3% seen once. Sequenced material: blood, either unsorted or a sorted T cell fraction (not recorded which). Receptor source: a male donor with ankylosing spondylitis or in good health (not recorded which). Both conserved end residues are part of each CDR3. A D gene is named only where the DNA matches it firmly. Each size is once, few, many or a size class.

V gene	J gene	clone size	D gene	CDR3 protein	CDR3 DNA
TRBV12-3/TRBV12-4	TRBJ1-5	many	TRBD1	CASRTGPWQPQHF	TGTGCCAGCAGGACAGGGCCTTGGCAGCCCCAGCATTTT
TRBV19	TRBJ2-5	many	-	CASSGQSQETQYF	TGTGCCAGTAGCGGACAGAGTCAAGAGACCCAGTACTTC
TRBV7-9	TRBJ1-1	many	-	CASSPTYAFF	TGTGCCAGCAGCCCAACTTATGCTTTCTTT
TRBV5-4	TRBJ2-1	many	TRBD2	CASSLGGSGEYNEQFF	TGTGCCAGCAGCTTGGGGGGTAGCGGGGAGTACAATGAGCAGTTCTTC
TRBV12-3/TRBV12-4	TRBJ1-1	many	-	CASSPSILDMNTEAFF	TGTGCCAGCAGCCCCTCCATTCTGGACATGAACACTGAAGCTTTCTTT
TRBV27	TRBJ1-2	many	-	CASSADINYGYTF	TGTGCCAGCAGTGCGGACATCAACTATGGCTACACCTTC
TRBV12-3/TRBV12-4	TRBJ1-2	many	TRBD1	CASRRDRELYGYTF	TGTGCCAGCAGGAGGGACAGGGAATTGTATGGCTACACCTTC
TRBV29-1	TRBJ2-7	many	-	CSVDSGGRDEQYF	TGCAGCGTTGACTCCGGGGGTCGCGACGAGCAGTACTTC
TRBV20-1	TRBJ2-1	many	TRBD2	CSARGMASGEGF	TGCAGTGCTAGAGGGATGGCTAGCGGGGAGGGCTTC
TRBV19	TRBJ2-7	many	TRBD1	CASSWGDRGLESPYEQYF	TGTGCCAGCTCCTGGGGGGACAGGGGATTGGAGTCGCCCTACGAGCAGTACTTC
TRBV2	TRBJ2-1	many	-	CASSEWLGGYNEQFF	TGTGCCAGCAGTGAATGGCTCGGGGGATACAATGAGCAGTTCTTC
TRBV20-1	TRBJ2-2	many	TRBD1	CSAHRGMNTGELFF	TGCAGTGCTCACAGGGGGATGAACACCGGGGAGCTGTTTTTT
TRBV7-8	TRBJ2-1	many	TRBD1	CASRWGQGSNEQFF	TGTGCCAGCAGATGGGGACAGGGGAGCAATGAGCAGTTCTTC
TRBV10-3	TRBJ2-7	many	-	CAISGTSFSYEQYF	TGTGCCATCAGTGGGACATCCTTCTCCTACGAGCAGTACTTC
TRBV19	TRBJ2-7	many	TRBD1	CASISTGTRYEQYF	TGTGCCAGTATTTCGACAGGGACGCGTTACGAGCAGTACTTC
TRBV5-1	TRBJ2-5	many	-	CASSLGAIVETQYF	TGCGCCAGCAGCTTGGGGGCAATTGTGGAGACCCAGTACTTC
TRBV10-3	TRBJ1-2	many	TRBD1	CAIRTGTFGYTF	TGTGCCATCAGGACAGGGACGTTCGGCTACACCTTC
TRBV3-1	TRBJ2-2	many	-	CASSQGVRSMTPGELFF	TGTGCCAGCAGCCAAGGGGTCAGATCGATGACACCCGGGGAGCTGTTTTTT
TRBV7-9	TRBJ1-4	few	-	CASSPSGTTGKLFF	TGTGCCAGCAGCCCCTCCGGGACAACGGGAAAACTGTTTTTT
TRBV6-1	TRBJ2-2	many	-	CASTGIVTGELFF	TGTGCCAGCACCGGGATCGTCACCGGGGAGCTGTTTTTT
TRBV7-9	TRBJ1-2	few	-	CASSFGENGYTF	TGTGCCAGCAGCTTCGGAGAAAATGGCTACACCTTC
TRBV12-3/TRBV12-4	TRBJ1-5	many	-	CASSLAWEANQPQHF	TGTGCCAGCAGTTTAGCTTGGGAGGCTAATCAGCCCCAGCATTTT
TRBV6-2/TRBV6-3	TRBJ2-1	many	-	CASSYSVYNEQFF	TGTGCCAGCAGTTACTCTGTGTACAATGAGCAGTTCTTC
TRBV9	TRBJ2-1	many	-	CASSVEQGGNNEQFF	TGTGCCAGCAGCGTAGAACAGGGAGGAAACAATGAGCAGTTCTTC
TRBV28	TRBJ2-5	many	-	CASSLVIGGMGKETQYF	TGTGCCAGCAGTTTAGTGATTGGAGGGATGGGGAAGGAGACCCAGTACTTC
TRBV20-1	TRBJ1-1	many	-	CSARLSLEAFF	TGCAGTGCTAGACTCAGTCTTGAAGCTTTCTTT